This T cell receptor beta chain stems from a study of prognosis after radiotherapy for stage I lung cancer. Overall study: Among the enrolled patients, fourteen had newly diagnosed primary stage I lung tumors, while about 5 had oligometastatic NSCLC following surgical resection of the primary tumor. Study-level results: Any tumor specificity that the expanded TCR clones may have had was not determined.

To note about this clonotype: Its cognate antigen is unknown. One end of the junction varies from germline; a read error may be responsible.

The CDR3 length is 14 residues. Germline assignment: CDR1 MNHNS and CDR2 SASEGT. Genomic DNA was subjected to two-round multiplex PCR for amplification of TCR beta CDR3. Primers were specific to each TRBV and TRBJ gene in first-round PCR. In the second PCR round, amplification relied on universal primers. TCRdb re-called the multiplex PCR reads with MiXCR, one entry per CDR3 protein. The table has under 25,000 distinct CDR3 sequences, 40% to 55% seen once. The receptor was derived from a donor at least 50 years old with non-small cell lung cancer. J is TRBJ1-5 and V is TRBV6-1; D is ambiguous. Here the sequenced sample was PBMCs, taken before or after stereotactic body radiation therapy (not recorded which). CDR3 amino acids: CANSGLRGNQPQHF. Written as DNA, the CDR3 is TGCGCCAACAGTGGCCTAAGGGGCAATCAGCCCCAGCATTTT.